These T cell receptor beta chains were read from a single sample in a study of T cell repertoires in aging, cancer and after chemotherapy. TCRdb ran MiXCR on the multiplex PCR reads and lists one entry per CDR3 protein. The sample lists 10,000 to 15,000 distinct CDR3 sequences, roughly 32% seen once, with over 9% in the top ten. Specimen: blood. The receptors derive from a human donor in good health. The donor label of this sample is uncertain. The CDR3 runs from the conserved cysteine through the conserved F or W. The D gene is left open where the match is weak. The size entry is marked missing in some rows and otherwise reads once, few, many or a size class.

d_call	v_call	j_call	clone_size	cdr3_nt	cdr3_aa
.	TRBV6-2/TRBV6-3	TRBJ1-5	.	TGTGCCAGCAGTTCCGCGGGGGCTGGGGCAGGGGATCAGCCCCAGCATTTT	CASSSAGAGAGDQPQHF
.	TRBV5-4	TRBJ1-5	few	TGTGCCAGCAGCTTCGGCCCAAGTCAGCCCCAGCATTTT	CASSFGPSQPQHF
.	TRBV18	TRBJ1-3	.	TGTGCCAGCTCACCCTCTACTGGGAACGGTGGAAACACCATATATTTT	CASSPSTGNGGNTIYF
.	TRBV19	TRBJ1-5	medium-sized	TGTGCCAGTAGCCTTAGACAGGCCGGTAGCAATCAGCCCCAGCATTTT	CASSLRQAGSNQPQHF
.	TRBV7-2	TRBJ1-5	.	TGTGCCAGCAGCTTAGCGCCAGGGAACAATCAGCCCCAGCATTTT	CASSLAPGNNQPQHF
.	TRBV29-1	TRBJ1-4	medium-sized	TGCAGCGTTGAAGGGGACGGTGCAACTAATGAAAAACTGTTTTTT	CSVEGDGATNEKLFF
.	TRBV19	TRBJ1-1	few	TGTGCCAGTAGTGCAGGGACTGAAGCTTTCTTT	CASSAGTEAFF
TRBD2	TRBV12-3/TRBV12-4	TRBJ2-7	.	TGTGCCAGCAGTTCTAGCGGGGGGGGGACCGTCGAGCAGTACTTC	CASSSSGGGTVEQYF
TRBD2	TRBV24-1	TRBJ2-1	few	TGTGCCACCAGTGATGCGCGGGGGAGGATCAATGAGCAGTTCTTC	CATSDARGRINEQFF
.	TRBV6-4	TRBJ1-6	.	TGTGCCAGTAGTATGGATCGCAATTCAGCCCTCCACTTT	CASSMDRNSALHF
.	TRBV18	TRBJ2-2	few	TGTGCCAGCTCACCACCTATCAGTGGGAGAGGCGGGGAGCTGTTTTTT	CASSPPISGRGGELFF